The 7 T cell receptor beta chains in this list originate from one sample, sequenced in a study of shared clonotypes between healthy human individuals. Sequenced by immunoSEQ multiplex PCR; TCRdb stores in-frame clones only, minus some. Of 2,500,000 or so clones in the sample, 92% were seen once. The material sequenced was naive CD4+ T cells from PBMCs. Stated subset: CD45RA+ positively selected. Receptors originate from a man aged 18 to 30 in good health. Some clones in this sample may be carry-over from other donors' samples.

This chain's CDR3 is CASSPLARNTGELFF. DNA for the CDR3: TGTGCCAGCAGTCCACTAGCGAGGAACACCGGGGAGCTGTTTTTT. This chain links TRBV7-8 with TRBJ2-2; 7 bases line up with TRBD2. The CDR3 sequence is 15 residues long. Trimming took 6 bases from V and 1 from J; bases not matched to a gene: 5. CDR1 is SGHVS, CDR2 FQNEAQ, per germline.

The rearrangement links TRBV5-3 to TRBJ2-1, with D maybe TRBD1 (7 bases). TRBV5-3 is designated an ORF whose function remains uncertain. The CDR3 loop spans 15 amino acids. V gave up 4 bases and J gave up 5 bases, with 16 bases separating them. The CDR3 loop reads CARSPEGATDNEQFF. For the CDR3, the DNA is TGTGCCAGAAGCCCGGAGGGGGCAACTGACAATGAGCAGTTCTTC.

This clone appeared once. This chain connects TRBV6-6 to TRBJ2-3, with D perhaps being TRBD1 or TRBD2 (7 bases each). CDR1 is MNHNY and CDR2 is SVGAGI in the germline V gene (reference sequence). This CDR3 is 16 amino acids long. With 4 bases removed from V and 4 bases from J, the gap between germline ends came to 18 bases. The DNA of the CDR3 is TGTGCCAGCAGTTCGCGTCAGGGGGGGAGGGCAGATACGCAGTATTTT. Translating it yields CASSSRQGGRADTQYF.

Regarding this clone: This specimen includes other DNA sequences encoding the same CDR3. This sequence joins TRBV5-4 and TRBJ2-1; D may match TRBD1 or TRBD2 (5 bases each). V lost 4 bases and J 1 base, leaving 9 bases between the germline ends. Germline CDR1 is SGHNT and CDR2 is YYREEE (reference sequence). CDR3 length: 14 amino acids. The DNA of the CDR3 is TGTGCCAGCAGCCTGAGGGGATCCTACAATGAGCAGTTCTTC. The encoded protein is CASSLRGSYNEQFF.

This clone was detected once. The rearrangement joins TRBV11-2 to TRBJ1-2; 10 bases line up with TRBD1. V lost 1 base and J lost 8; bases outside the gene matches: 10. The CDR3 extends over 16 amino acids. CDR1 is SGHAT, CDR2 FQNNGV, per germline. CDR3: CASSLAVGTGAEGYTF. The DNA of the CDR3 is TGTGCCAGCAGCTTAGCTGTAGGGACAGGGGCGGAGGGCTACACCTTC.

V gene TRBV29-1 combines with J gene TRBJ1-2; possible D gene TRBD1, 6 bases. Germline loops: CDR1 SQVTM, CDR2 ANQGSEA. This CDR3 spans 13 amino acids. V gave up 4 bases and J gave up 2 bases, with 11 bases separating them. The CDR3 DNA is TGCAGCGTTGGGGAACAGGGAAACTATGGCTACACCTTC. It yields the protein CSVGEQGNYGYTF.

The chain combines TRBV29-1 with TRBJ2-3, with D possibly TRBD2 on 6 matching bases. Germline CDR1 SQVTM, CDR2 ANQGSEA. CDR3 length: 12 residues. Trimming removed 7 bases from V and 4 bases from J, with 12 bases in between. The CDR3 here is CSGRGSPDTQYF. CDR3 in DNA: TGCAGCGGGAGGGGCTCCCCAGATACGCAGTATTTT.